The source of this T cell receptor (beta chain) is a study of blood T cell repertoires in COVID-19. As handled by the study authors: Estimation of nucleated cell counts relied on the amplification of reference gene primers. Measured with immunoSEQ multiplex PCR; TCRdb has only the in-frame clones, and not every one. That table gives V, J and clone size, and the DNA gave D and trimming. The repertoire consists of 87,000 or so clones, with around four fifths occurring once and the leading ten covering more than 2%. V trimming: 0 bases; J trimming: 5 bases; junction bases outside the gene matches: 5. Germline loops: CDR1 SGHRS, CDR2 YFSETQ. The CDR3 runs to 14 residues.

This TCR derives from a woman in her seventies with acute or convalescent COVID-19. Input material: peripheral blood. The rearrangement joins TRBV5-1 to TRBJ2-7, with 7 bases lining up with TRBD2. This chain's CDR3 is CASSLAETSNEQYF. The CDR3 region has the DNA TGCGCCAGCAGCTTGGCCGAGACTAGCAACGAGCAGTACTTC.